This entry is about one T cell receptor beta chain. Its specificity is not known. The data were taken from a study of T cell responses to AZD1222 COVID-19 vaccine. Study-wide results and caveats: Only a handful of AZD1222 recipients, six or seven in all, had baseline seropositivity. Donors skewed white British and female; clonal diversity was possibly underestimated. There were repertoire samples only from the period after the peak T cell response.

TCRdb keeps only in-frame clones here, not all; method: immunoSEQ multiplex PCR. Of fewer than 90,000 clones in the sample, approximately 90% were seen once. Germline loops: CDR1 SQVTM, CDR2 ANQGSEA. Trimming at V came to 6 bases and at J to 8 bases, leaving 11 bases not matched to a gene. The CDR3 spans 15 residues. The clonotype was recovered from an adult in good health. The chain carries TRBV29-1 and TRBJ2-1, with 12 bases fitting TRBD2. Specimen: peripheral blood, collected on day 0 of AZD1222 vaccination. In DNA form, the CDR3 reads TGCAGCGTAGTCTCTAGCGGGAGGGCCATCGATGAGCAGTTCTTC. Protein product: CSVVSSGRAIDEQFF.